This T cell receptor (beta chain) was recorded in a study of post-analysis software for immune sequencing data. Incorporated into the TCR beta cDNA libraries were unique molecular identifiers, which served to reduce PCR and sequencing biases. TCRdb recomputed calls from the PCR reads with MiXCR, one row per CDR3 protein. Here the sample spans roughly 400,000 distinct CDR3 sequences, less than 40% being singletons. The clonotype was recovered from a girl aged 2 to 9 with multiple sclerosis. Sequencing used blood.

The CDR3 DNA sequence: TGCAGCGTGCTTCTAGCGGGGAACTACAATGAGCAGTTCTTC. Encoded protein: CSVLLAGNYNEQFF. The chain uses TRBV29-1 and TRBJ2-1, with 9 bases that match TRBD2. J was trimmed by 3 bases and V by 6 bases; bases with no gene match: 6. This CDR3 is built from 14 residues. From germline, CDR1 is SQVTM and CDR2 ANQGSEA.